This T cell receptor beta chain emerged from a study of neurological immune-mediated disorders. Time point in this sample: longitudinal time-point 2. This clonotype came up many times. Its specificity is not known. A 10-nucleotide random UMI tagged transcripts in template-switch 5'RACE cDNA synthesis. Every sequencing run drew on 15-18 subjects and yielded over 180 million TCR-beta sequences. A single record per CDR3 protein comes from TCRdb applying MiXCR to the 5' RACE reads. This repertoire shows tens of thousands of distinct CDR3 sequences, roughly 9.7% found once; its top ten account for around 13%. Study observations and caveats: None of the CDR3 amino acid sequences in expanded clones turned up in more than one subject, which points to private repertoires in all groups.

The sample comprised PBMCs. The TCR sequence derives from a man younger than 40 in good health.

In DNA form, the CDR3 reads TGTGCCAGCAGCTTGGGACAGGGAGAGACCCAGTACTTC. It codes for CASSLGQGETQYF. V gene TRBV11-2 combines with J gene TRBJ2-5; the match to TRBD1 covers 9 bases. From germline, CDR1 is SGHAT and CDR2 FQNNGV. The CDR3 loop spans 13 amino acids. The V gene end was trimmed by 3 bases and the J gene end by 4 bases; junction bases not matched to a gene: 0.